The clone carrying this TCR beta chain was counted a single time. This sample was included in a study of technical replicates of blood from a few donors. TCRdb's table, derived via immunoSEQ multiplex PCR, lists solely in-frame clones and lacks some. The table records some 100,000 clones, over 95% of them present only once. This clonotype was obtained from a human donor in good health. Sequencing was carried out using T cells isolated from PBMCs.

The CDR3 bases are TGCGCCAGCAGCAAACGCCGGGACACCCCCTACGAGCAGTACTTC. This encodes CASSKRRDTPYEQYF. The chain joins TRBV5-1 to TRBJ2-7, with D perhaps TRBD1 (6 bases). CDR3 length equals 15 residues. The V and J ends lost 4 bases and 2 bases respectively, with 16 bases between them. The germline gives CDR1 SGHRS, CDR2 YFSETQ.